The 23 T cell receptor beta chains presented below share a single source sample, sequenced in a study of human CD8 memory T cell subsets. Libraries of TCR beta chains were produced by 5' RACE (UMI-labeled). TCRdb derives one entry per CDR3 protein from the 5' RACE reads, leaving out DNA. Here the sample table reports around 4,300 distinct CDR3 sequences. The sample consisted of CD8+ effector memory T cells (TEM) sorted from PBMCs. The subset: effector memory CD8 T cells, CCR7- CD45RO+ CD95+. The source is a human donor in good health.

The V call is TRBV3-1, the J call TRBJ2-5; there is no DNA to check the TCRdb D call of TRBD1. Germline CDR1 is LGHDT and CDR2 is YNNKEL (reference sequence). CDR3 length: 14 residues. CDR3 sequence reads: CASSPRQAQETQYF.

The V gene is TRBV23-1, the J gene TRBJ1-5. TRBV23-1 is reported as an ORF; its role is uncertain. This CDR3 contains 12 residues. CDR3 region: CASSQHNQPQHF.

The rearrangement links TRBV9 to TRBJ1-1. CDR3 length: 11 amino acids. Germline V gene lookup returns CDR1 SGDLS and CDR2 YYNGEE. The CDR3 region is CASSGAGRAFF.

Frequency places this clonotype as medium-sized. This chain connects TRBV27 to TRBJ1-1; the D call of TRBD1 rests on TCRdb alone, since no DNA is present to check it. Germline V gene sequence: CDR1 MNHEY, CDR2 SMNVEV (reference sequence). The CDR3 covers 11 residues. The CDR3 region is CASSRGTEAFF.

This clonotype registers medium-sized (0.01 to 0.1%) by frequency. The gene calls are TRBV13 and TRBJ1-2. Germline V gives CDR1 PRHDT, CDR2 FYEKMQ (reference sequence). CDR3 length: 14 residues. The CDR3 sequence: CASSLFSGYFGYTF. Full variable domain (remainder filled in from reference TRBV13 and TRBJ1-2): AAGVIQSPRHLIKEKRETATLKCYPIPRHDTVYWYQQGPGQDPQFLISFYEKMQSDKGSIPDRFSAQQFSDYHSELNMSSLELGDSALYFCASSLFSGYFGYTFGSGTRLTVV.

The chain uses TRBV24-1 and TRBJ2-2. The germline V gene encodes CDR1 KGHDR and CDR2 SFDVKD. The CDR3 has 14 residues. The CDR3 region is CATSDNRDTGELFF.

This sequence joins TRBV7-2 and TRBJ1-2. This CDR3 is built from 13 residues. From germline, CDR1 is SGHTA and CDR2 FQGNSA. CDR3 in amino acids: CASSLSGSYGYTF.

The chain joins TRBV20-1 to TRBJ1-1. CDR3 length equals 14 residues. The V gene's germline CDR1 is DFQATT and CDR2 SNEGSKA (reference sequence). The CDR3 reads CVVLPAGSNTEAFF.

J is TRBJ2-7 and V is TRBV15; TCRdb indicates TRBD2, and absent DNA this call remains unverified. Per the germline V gene, CDR1 is LNHNV and CDR2 is YYDKDF (reference sequence). The CDR3 contains 16 residues. The CDR3: CATSRVYEGGPSEQYF.

This sequence joins TRBV20-1 and TRBJ1-5; TCRdb's D call, TRBD1, is unchecked because there is no DNA. CDR1 and CDR2 (germline): DFQATT, SNEGSKA (reference sequence). This CDR3 spans 14 amino acids. CDR3 in amino acids: CSAARQGGSQPQHF.

V is TRBV11-2 and J is TRBJ2-1; as DNA is missing, the TRBD2 call by TCRdb cannot be tested. CDR1 is SGHAT and CDR2 is FQNNGV in the germline V gene. The CDR3 runs 16 residues. The CDR3 sequence is CASRPPSGGLDNEQFF.

This chain links TRBV23-1 with TRBJ2-5; without DNA, the TCRdb call of TRBD1 cannot be checked. TRBV23-1 is known as an ORF, though its function is uncertain. The CDR3 length is 16 residues. The chain's CDR3 is CASSQEAGVRQETQYF.

The chain recombines TRBV29-1 with TRBJ2-3; no DNA is available, so the TRBD2 call from TCRdb remains unchecked. CDR1 and CDR2 (germline): SQVTM, ANQGSEA. This CDR3 contains 16 residues. CDR3 sequence: CSVGGPTRGGTDTQYF.

The chain employs TRBV4-2 and TRBJ1-4; TCRdb reports TRBD1, a call that lacks DNA to check it against. Germline V lookup: CDR1 LGHNA, CDR2 YNFKEQ. This CDR3 has 19 residues. The CDR3 reads CASSQEGSSTGTGGGKLFF.

The chain carries TRBV27 and TRBJ1-4. The CDR3 has 15 amino acids. CDR1 and CDR2 (germline): MNHEY, SMNVEV (reference sequence). The CDR3 here is CASNPAGGFNEKLFF. Looking up the rest from reference TRBV27 and TRBJ1-4 gives the full variable domain: EAQVTQNPRYLITVTGKKLTVTCSQNMNHEYMSWYRQDPGLGLRQIYYSMNVEVTDKGDVPEGYKVSRKEKRNFPLILESPSPNQTSLYFCASNPAGGFNEKLFFGSGTQLSVL.

This clonotype is identified as medium-sized from frequency. This chain connects TRBV29-1 to TRBJ2-1; TCRdb's D call, TRBD1, is unchecked because there is no DNA. The germline CDR1 and CDR2 sequences are SQVTM and ANQGSEA. The CDR3 has 15 residues. This CDR3 reads CSVEGEFGSYNEQFF.

The chain carries TRBV7-9 and TRBJ2-1; the TRBD1 assignment by TCRdb is unverifiable without DNA. Germline CDR1 SEHNR, CDR2 FQNEAQ (reference sequence). The CDR3 length is 15 residues. The CDR3 loop is CASSIGQGEHNEQFF.

This chain uses TRBV20-1 with TRBJ2-2; TCRdb lists TRBD1, though no DNA is available to test this call. CDR3 length: 14 amino acids. Germline CDR1 reads DFQATT; CDR2 reads SNEGSKA (reference sequence). CDR3 amino acids: CSATTGVEAGELFF.

By frequency, this clonotype registers medium-sized. The chain recombines TRBV10-1 with TRBJ2-7; as DNA is missing, the TRBD2 call by TCRdb cannot be tested. Germline CDR1 WNHNN, CDR2 SYGVQD (reference sequence). This CDR3 is 17 amino acids long. Here the CDR3 reads CASSRVSGTSVSYEQYF.

The CDR3 protein is CASSEDPGGKNIQYF. This chain links TRBV6-4 with TRBJ2-4; TCRdb calls TRBD1, which cannot be checked without DNA. The germline V gene encodes CDR1 MRHNA and CDR2 SNTAGT. The CDR3 loop spans 15 amino acids.

The chain employs TRBV4-2 and TRBJ2-3; TCRdb designates TRBD1, a call that cannot be tested without DNA. In germline, CDR1 is LGHNA, CDR2 YNFKEQ. CDR3 size: 16 residues. The CDR3 reads CASSQTGTGKIDTQYF.

The V gene is TRBV11-2, the J gene TRBJ1-1; without DNA, the TCRdb call of TRBD1 cannot be checked. Germline V lookup: CDR1 SGHAT, CDR2 FQNNGV. This CDR3 has 15 residues. The CDR3 reads CASSFGRAVNTEAFF. Full variable domain (outside the CDR3, taken from reference TRBV11-2 and TRBJ1-1): EAGVAQSPRYKIIEKRQSVAFWCNPISGHATLYWYQQILGQGPKLLIQFQNNGVVDDSQLPKDRFSAERLKGVDSTLKIQPAKLEDSAVYLCASSFGRAVNTEAFFGQGTRLTVV.

The rearrangement links TRBV20-1 to TRBJ2-7; TCRdb names TRBD2, which stays unverified in the absence of DNA. This CDR3 has 15 residues. In germline, CDR1 is DFQATT, CDR2 SNEGSKA (reference sequence). The CDR3 sequence is CSASGGTSERLEQYF.